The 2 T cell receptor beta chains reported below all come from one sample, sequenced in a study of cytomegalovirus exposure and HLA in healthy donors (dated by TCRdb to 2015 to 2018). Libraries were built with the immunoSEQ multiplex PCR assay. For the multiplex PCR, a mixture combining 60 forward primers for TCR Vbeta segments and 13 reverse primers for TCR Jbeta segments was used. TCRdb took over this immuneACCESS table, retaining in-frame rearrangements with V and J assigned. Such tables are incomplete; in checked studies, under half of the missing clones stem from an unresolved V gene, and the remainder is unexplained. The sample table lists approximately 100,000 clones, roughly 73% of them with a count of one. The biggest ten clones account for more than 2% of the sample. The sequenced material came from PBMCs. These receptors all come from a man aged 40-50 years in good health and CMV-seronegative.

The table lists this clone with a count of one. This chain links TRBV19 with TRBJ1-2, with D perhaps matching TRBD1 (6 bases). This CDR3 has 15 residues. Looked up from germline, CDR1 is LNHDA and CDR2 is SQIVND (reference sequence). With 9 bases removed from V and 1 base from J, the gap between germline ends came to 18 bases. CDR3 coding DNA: TGTGCCAGCCGGGACACCCACGGACTTAACTATGGCTACACCTTC. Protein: CASRDTHGLNYGYTF.

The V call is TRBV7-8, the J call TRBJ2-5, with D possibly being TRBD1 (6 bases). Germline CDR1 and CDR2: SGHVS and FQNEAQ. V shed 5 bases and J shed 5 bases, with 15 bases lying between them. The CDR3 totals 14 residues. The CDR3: CASSTNTGPETQYF. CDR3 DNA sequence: TGTGCCAGCAGCACGAACACAGGGCCGGAGACCCAGTACTTC.